A single sample is the source of the 27 T cell receptor beta chains below, sequenced in a study of cytomegalovirus exposure and HLA in healthy donors. Primers included in the PCR were 60 Vbeta and 13 Jbeta primers. TCRdb keeps only in-frame clones here, not all; method: immunoSEQ multiplex PCR. Here the sample spans 130,000 to 150,000 clones, 75% to 80% being singletons. Sample: PBMCs. The source is a male donor in good health and CMV-seronegative.

The chain combines TRBV19 with TRBJ1-4, with TRBD1 matching over 8 bases. The germline V gene has CDR1 LNHDA and CDR2 SQIVND (reference sequence). J was trimmed by 2 bases and V by 3 bases; bases with no gene match: 2. The CDR3 spans 15 residues. The CDR3 spells CASSIGQGTNEKLFF. In nucleotides, the CDR3 is TGTGCCAGTAGTATCGGACAGGGCACTAATGAAAAACTGTTTTTT.

The chain combines TRBV9 with TRBJ2-5, with TRBD2 matching over 7 bases. V gave up 4 bases and J gave up 11 bases; unmatched junction bases: 8. The germline CDR1 and CDR2 sequences are SGDLS and YYNGEE. This CDR3 has 12 amino acids. DNA for the CDR3: TGTGCCAGCAGCCCGGGGGGAGAGGAGCAGTACTTC. It translates to CASSPGGEEQYF.

This clone appeared a few times. This sample also contains other DNA sequences that code for the same CDR3. The chain uses TRBV5-1 and TRBJ1-1, with 9 positions matching TRBD1. The CDR3 runs 15 residues. The V and J ends lost 3 bases and 4 bases, in that order; junction bases with no gene match: 7. Germline V lookup: CDR1 SGHRS, CDR2 YFSETQ. CDR3 residues: CASSSQGAGSTEAFF. DNA of the CDR3: TGCGCCAGCAGCTCACAGGGGGCCGGGAGCACTGAAGCTTTCTTT. The whole variable domain, remainder taken from reference TRBV5-1 and TRBJ1-1, is KAGVTQTPRYLIKTRGQQVTLSCSPISGHRSVSWYQQTPGQGLQFLFEYFSETQRNKGNFPGRFSGRQFSNSRSEMNVSTLELGDSALYLCASSSQGAGSTEAFFGQGTRLTVV.

J is TRBJ1-5 and V is TRBV19, with D possibly being TRBD1 (5 bases). Germline V gene sequence: CDR1 LNHDA, CDR2 SQIVND (reference sequence). This CDR3 region has 12 residues. Trimming cost V 4 bases and J 9 bases, with 10 bases left between them. CDR3 region: CASSTRGGPQHF. DNA of the CDR3: TGTGCCAGTAGTACCCGCGGGGGGCCCCAGCATTTT.

This sequence joins TRBV7-9 and TRBJ2-7; 9 nucleotides agree with TRBD1. Germline V lookup: CDR1 SEHNR, CDR2 FQNEAQ (reference sequence). Trimming at V came to 5 bases and at J to 3 bases, leaving 8 bases not matched to a gene. This CDR3 contains 15 residues. CDR3 amino acids: CASSAGTGKFYEQYF. CDR3 nucleotide sequence: TGTGCCAGCAGCGCCGGGACAGGGAAGTTCTACGAGCAGTACTTC.

The J gene is TRBJ2-1, the V gene TRBV5-6; a possible D gene is TRBD1 (7 bases). With 4 bases removed from V and 0 bases from J, the gap between germline ends came to 14 bases. The CDR3 has 16 residues. Germline V gene sequence: CDR1 SGHDT, CDR2 YYEEEE. The CDR3 bases are TGTGCCAGCAGCGGAGGGGACAGAATCTCCTACAATGAGCAGTTCTTC. This sequence encodes CASSGGDRISYNEQFF.

V usage is TRBV9 and J usage is TRBJ2-7, with TRBD2 matching 7 bases. CDR1 and CDR2 (germline): SGDLS, YYNGEE. This CDR3 is 16 amino acids long. V gave up 1 base and J gave up 0 bases; unmatched junction bases: 7. The CDR3 sequence is CASSVQRDGRSYEQYF. The CDR3 bases are TGTGCCAGCAGCGTACAGCGGGACGGACGCTCCTACGAGCAGTACTTC.

The rearrangement links TRBV27 to TRBJ2-5; 9 bases are a match to TRBD1. The closer fit of TRBJ2-7 to the DNA end suggests the J call may be wrong. Germline assignment: CDR1 MNHEY and CDR2 SMNVEV (reference sequence). This CDR3 has 14 amino acids. This CDR3 reads CASSWGDRVDEQYF. The CDR3 nucleotides read TGTGCCAGCAGTTGGGGGGACAGGGTCGACGAGCAGTACTTC.

V is TRBV4-1 and J is TRBJ1-1; no firm D call. The CDR3 is made up of 12 amino acids. V lost 4 bases and J 11 bases, leaving 14 bases between the germline ends. CDR1 MGHRA and CDR2 YSYEKL come from the germline V gene. The CDR3 region has the DNA TGCGCCAGCAGCCGAGGACCGGGGATGGCTTTCTTT. Encoded protein: CASSRGPGMAFF.

The chain links TRBV5-6 to TRBJ2-5, with 15 positions matching TRBD2. The CDR3 sequence is 17 residues long. V trimming: 3 bases; J trimming: 5 bases; junction bases outside the gene matches: 8. Germline assignment: CDR1 SGHDT and CDR2 YYEEEE. The CDR3 spells CASSWGTSGGLGETQYF. In nucleotides, the CDR3 is TGTGCCAGCAGCTGGGGGACTAGCGGGGGGTTAGGGGAGACCCAGTACTTC.

This clone has a single count. The chain couples TRBV5-1 to TRBJ1-1; D might be TRBD1 (5 bases). Germline CDR1 and CDR2: SGHRS and YFSETQ. This CDR3 spans 14 amino acids. The V end was cut by 2 bases, the J end by 4 bases, with 12 bases between. The CDR3 region has the DNA TGCGCCAGCAGCTTTCAAGGGCAGGGCACTGAAGCTTTCTTT. Protein product: CASSFQGQGTEAFF.

The V and J genes are TRBV14 and TRBJ2-1, with 7 bases matching TRBD2. The CDR3 spans 16 residues. The germline V gene encodes CDR1 SGHDN and CDR2 FVKESK. J gave up 2 bases and V 2 bases, and 6 bases lay outside the gene matches. The CDR3 coding sequence is TGTGCCAGCAGCCAATCTAGAGGGAGGGCCTACAATGAGCAGTTCTTC. This encodes CASSQSRGRAYNEQFF.

This chain joins TRBV28 and TRBJ2-5; 8 bases agree with TRBD2. The V gene end was trimmed by 8 bases and the J gene end by 4 bases; junction bases not matched to a gene: 3. This CDR3 has 12 residues. The germline V gene has CDR1 MDHEN and CDR2 SYDVKM. CDR3 region: CASLSGRETQYF. For the CDR3, the DNA is TGTGCCAGCCTAAGCGGGAGAGAGACCCAGTACTTC.

This clone was detected only a few times. This sequence joins TRBV6-5 and TRBJ1-2, with 10 bases that match TRBD1. Germline loops: CDR1 MNHEY, CDR2 SVGAGI. The CDR3 is 15 residues long. The junction had 4 bases not matched to a gene; V was cut back by 2 bases and J by 4 bases. DNA of the CDR3: TGTGCCAGCAGTTACGGACAGGGGGTTGGCTATGGCTACACCTTC. Its protein is CASSYGQGVGYGYTF.

As to this clone: The junction departs from germline at one end; a sequencing error may be responsible. The rearrangement uses TRBV7-9 and TRBJ2-7; D is possibly TRBD1 (6 bases). The CDR3 is made up of 19 amino acids. Per the germline V gene, CDR1 is SEHNR and CDR2 is FQNEAQ (reference sequence). CDR3 protein: CSSRRARLQDSSLSYEQYF. The CDR3 region has the DNA TGTTCCAGCAGAAGGGCACGTCTACAGGACAGTTCACTTTCCTACGAGCAGTACTTC. The whole variable domain, filled in from reference TRBV7-9 and TRBJ2-7, reads DTGVSQNPRHKITKRGQNVTFRCDPISEHNRLYWYRQTLGQGPEFLTYFQNEAQLEKSRLLSDRFSAERPKGSFSTLEIQRTEQGDSAMYLCSSRRARLQDSSLSYEQYFGPGTRLTVT.

The CDR3 bases are TGCGCCAGCAGCTTTGAACTAGCGGAAGAGACCCAGTACTTC. Protein product: CASSFELAEETQYF. This sequence joins TRBV5-1 and TRBJ2-5; TRBD2 agrees at 8 bases. The CDR3 is made up of 14 amino acids. Looked up from germline, CDR1 is SGHRS and CDR2 is YFSETQ. The V and J ends lost 2 bases and 3 bases, in that order; junction bases with no gene match: 3.

The chain couples TRBV30 to TRBJ2-7; 7 bases are a match to TRBD1. With 3 bases clipped from V and 6 bases from J, the junction kept 8 bases outside the gene matches. Germline V CDR1 and CDR2: GTSNPN, SVGIG (reference sequence). The CDR3 has 13 amino acids. CDR3 protein: CAWSLQPGGEQYF. CDR3 sequence (DNA): TGTGCCTGGAGCCTACAACCAGGGGGCGAGCAGTACTTC.

The chain has TRBV7-8 and TRBJ2-2, with TRBD2 matching over 9 bases. This CDR3 is built from 16 residues. Germline V gene lookup returns CDR1 SGHVS and CDR2 FQNEAQ. Losses at the gene ends were 5 bases for V and 5 bases for J; bases not matched to a gene: 9. The CDR3 here is CASSPPASGMTGELFF. The CDR3 DNA reads TGTGCCAGCAGCCCCCCGGCTAGCGGGATGACCGGGGAGCTGTTTTTT.

This clone was observed once. The genes are TRBV19 and TRBJ2-3, with D unclear. Trimming removed 6 bases at V and 2 bases at J, with 12 bases between. The CDR3 is 14 amino acids. Germline CDR1 and CDR2: LNHDA and SQIVND (reference sequence). The CDR3 here is CASSPPLNTDTQYF. DNA for the CDR3: TGTGCCAGTAGCCCCCCCCTAAACACAGATACGCAGTATTTT.

This clone was seen once. The V gene is TRBV7-2, the J gene TRBJ2-5; 8 positions agree with TRBD2. Germline V gene data show CDR1 as SGHTA and CDR2 as FQGNSA. Trimming removed 5 bases from V and 4 bases from J; junction bases left unmatched: 3. The CDR3 sequence is 13 residues long. CDR3: CASSRGGVETQYF. Written as DNA, the CDR3 is TGTGCCAGCAGCCGGGGGGGAGTAGAGACCCAGTACTTC.

V gene TRBV25-1 combines with J gene TRBJ2-2; 7 nucleotides line up with TRBD1. The V gene's germline CDR1 is MGHDK and CDR2 SYGVNS. The V gene end was trimmed by 2 bases and the J gene end by 3 bases; junction bases not matched to a gene: 0. This CDR3 contains 14 residues. The CDR3 DNA follows: TGTGCCAGCAGTGAACAGGGGGACACCGGGGAGCTGTTTTTT. This encodes CASSEQGDTGELFF.

This clone has more than one count but fewer than ten. The CDR3 sequence is CASSFRAGRYGYTF. The CDR3 nucleotides are TGTGCCAGCAGTTTTCGAGCGGGACGGTATGGCTACACCTTC. The rearrangement uses TRBV6-5 and TRBJ1-2, with D possibly TRBD1 on 5 matching bases. V lost 4 bases and J 5 bases, leaving 14 bases between the germline ends. CDR1 and CDR2 (germline): MNHEY, SVGAGI. The CDR3 spans 14 residues.

Worth noting for this clone: One end of the junction varies from germline; a read error may be responsible. This rearrangement joins TRBV7-9 to TRBJ1-1; D is possibly TRBD1 (5 bases). Germline lookup yields CDR1 SEHNR and CDR2 FQNEAQ (reference sequence). This CDR3 has 16 residues. The CDR3 protein is CSSSTPLGGKNTEAFF. The CDR3 region has the DNA TGTTCCAGCAGCACCCCGCTCGGGGGGAAGAACACTGAAGCTTTCTTT.

This clone has just one count. The V and J genes are TRBV19 and TRBJ2-5; 8 nucleotides line up with TRBD1. The J call is doubtful: the DNA matches TRBJ2-7 better. CDR3 size: 14 residues. Germline V CDR1 and CDR2: LNHDA, SQIVND (reference sequence). The CDR3 reads CASSGRDRPYEQYF. The CDR3 nucleotides read TGTGCCAGTAGTGGCCGGGACAGGCCCTACGAGCAGTACTTC.

The V and J genes are TRBV7-6 and TRBJ2-1; 11 bases are shared with TRBD2. Germline-derived CDR1 and CDR2 are SGHVS and FNYEAQ. The length of the CDR3 is 15 residues. V lost 0 bases and J lost 5; bases outside the gene matches: 0. The CDR3 reads CASSLASGGDNEQFF. CDR3 in DNA: TGTGCCAGCAGCTTAGCTAGCGGGGGGGACAATGAGCAGTTCTTC. The full variable domain, completed using reference TRBV7-6 and TRBJ2-1, is GAGVSQSPRYKVTKRGQDVALRCDPISGHVSLYWYRQALGQGPEFLTYFNYEAQQDKSGLPNDRFSAERPEGSISTLTIQRTEQRDSAMYRCASSLASGGDNEQFFGPGTRLTVL.

This clone was picked up a small number of times. The V call is TRBV5-6, the J call TRBJ2-1; 11 bases agree with TRBD2. Germline V gene sequence: CDR1 SGHDT, CDR2 YYEEEE. The J segment lost 7 bases and the V segment lost 0 bases, leaving 6 bases of the junction unmatched. The CDR3 loop spans 16 amino acids. CDR3 in amino acids: CASSLVGGTSGNEQFF. The CDR3 region has the DNA TGTGCCAGCAGCTTGGTGGGGGGGACTAGCGGTAATGAGCAGTTCTTC.

This chain connects TRBV6-1 to TRBJ1-2, with D hard to call. This CDR3 spans 13 amino acids. Germline V gene lookup returns CDR1 MNHNS and CDR2 SASEGT. V was cut by 5 bases and J by 2 bases, with 9 bases left in between. CDR3 coding DNA: TGTGCCAGCAGTCACCGGGTCAACTATGGCTACACCTTC. This sequence encodes CASSHRVNYGYTF.